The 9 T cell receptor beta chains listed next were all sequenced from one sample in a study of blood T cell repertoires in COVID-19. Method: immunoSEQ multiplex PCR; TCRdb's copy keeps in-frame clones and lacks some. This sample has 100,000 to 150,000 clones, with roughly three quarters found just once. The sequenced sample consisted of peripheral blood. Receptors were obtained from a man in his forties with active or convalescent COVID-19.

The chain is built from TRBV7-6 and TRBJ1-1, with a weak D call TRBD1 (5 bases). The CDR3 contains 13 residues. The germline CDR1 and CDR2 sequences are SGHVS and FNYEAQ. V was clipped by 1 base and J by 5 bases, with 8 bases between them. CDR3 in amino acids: CASSLGEGTEAFF. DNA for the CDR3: TGTGCCAGCAGCTTAGGGGAGGGGACTGAAGCTTTCTTT.

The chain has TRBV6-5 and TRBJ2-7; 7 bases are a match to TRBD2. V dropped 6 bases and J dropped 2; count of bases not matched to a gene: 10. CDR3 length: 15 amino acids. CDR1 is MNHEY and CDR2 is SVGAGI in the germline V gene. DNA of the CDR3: TGTGCCAGCAGACCTCCGGGGGGAGGGCCCTACGAGCAGTACTTC. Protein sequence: CASRPPGGGPYEQYF.

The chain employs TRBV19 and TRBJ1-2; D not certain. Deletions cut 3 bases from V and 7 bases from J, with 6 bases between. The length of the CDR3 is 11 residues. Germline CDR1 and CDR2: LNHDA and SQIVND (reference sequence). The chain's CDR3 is CASSIQAGYTF. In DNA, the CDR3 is TGTGCCAGTAGTATCCAGGCTGGCTACACCTTC.

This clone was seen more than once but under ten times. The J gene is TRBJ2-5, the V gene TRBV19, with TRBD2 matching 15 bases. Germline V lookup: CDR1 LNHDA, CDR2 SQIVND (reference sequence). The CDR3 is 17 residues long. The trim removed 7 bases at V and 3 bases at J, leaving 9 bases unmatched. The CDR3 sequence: CASKAGLAGGDKETQYF. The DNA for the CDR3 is TGTGCCAGTAAGGCGGGACTAGCGGGAGGTGACAAAGAGACCCAGTACTTC.

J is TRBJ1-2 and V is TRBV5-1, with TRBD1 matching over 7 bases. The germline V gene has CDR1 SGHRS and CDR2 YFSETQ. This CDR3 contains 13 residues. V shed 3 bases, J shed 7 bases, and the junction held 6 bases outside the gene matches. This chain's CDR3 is CASSSADRAGYTF. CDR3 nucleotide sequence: TGCGCCAGCAGCTCCGCAGACAGGGCTGGCTACACCTTC.

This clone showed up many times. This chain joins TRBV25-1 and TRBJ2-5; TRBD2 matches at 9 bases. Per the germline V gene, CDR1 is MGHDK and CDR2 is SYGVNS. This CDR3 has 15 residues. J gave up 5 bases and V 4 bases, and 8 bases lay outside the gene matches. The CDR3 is CASSAPAGGGETQYF. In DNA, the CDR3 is TGTGCCAGCAGTGCCCCGGCGGGAGGGGGGGAGACCCAGTACTTC.

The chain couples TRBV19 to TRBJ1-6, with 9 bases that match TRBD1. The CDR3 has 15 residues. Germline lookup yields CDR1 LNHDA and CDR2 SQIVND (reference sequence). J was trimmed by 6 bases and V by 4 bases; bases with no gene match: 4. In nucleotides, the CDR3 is TGTGCCAGTAGTACCGGGGACAGGGTTAATTCACCCCTCCACTTT. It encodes CASSTGDRVNSPLHF.

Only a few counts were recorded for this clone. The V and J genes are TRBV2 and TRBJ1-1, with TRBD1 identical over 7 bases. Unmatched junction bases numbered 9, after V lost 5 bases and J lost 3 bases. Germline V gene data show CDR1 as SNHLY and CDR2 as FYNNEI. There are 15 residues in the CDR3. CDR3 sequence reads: CASSPQGRRDTEAFF. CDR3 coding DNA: TGTGCCAGCAGTCCACAGGGGCGAAGGGACACTGAAGCTTTCTTT.

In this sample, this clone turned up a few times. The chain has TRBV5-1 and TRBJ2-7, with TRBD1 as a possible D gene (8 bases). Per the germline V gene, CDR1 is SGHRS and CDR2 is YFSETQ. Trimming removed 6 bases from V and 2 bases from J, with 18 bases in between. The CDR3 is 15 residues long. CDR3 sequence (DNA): TGCGCCAGCAACCCCGGGGGGACAGGAACCTACGAGCAGTACTTC. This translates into CASNPGGTGTYEQYF.